The 4 T cell receptor beta chains reported below all come from one sample, sequenced in a study of OX40 agonist ivuxolimab in advanced cancers. This table comes from immunoSEQ multiplex PCR, and its TCRdb copy is limited to in-frame clones, with some not included. Of tens of thousands of clones in the sample, approximately 87% were seen once. Sequenced material: CD4+ or CD8+ T cells sorted from blood, taken in a trial of the OX40 agonist ivuxolimab. These receptors originate from an adult with an advanced solid tumor such as melanoma, head and neck, liver or kidney cancer.

The rearrangement joins TRBV13 to TRBJ1-3, with 9 bases that match TRBD1. The CDR3 contains 15 residues. Germline CDR1 and CDR2: PRHDT and FYEKMQ (reference sequence). Trimming took 4 bases from V and 4 from J; bases not matched to a gene: 5. CDR3 sequence: CASSSNRGLGNTIYF. CDR3 sequence (DNA): TGTGCCAGCAGCTCCAACAGGGGGCTCGGAAACACCATATATTTT.

This chain joins TRBV10-2 and TRBJ2-7, with 7 positions matching TRBD2. CDR1 is WSHSY and CDR2 is SAAADI in the germline V gene. CDR3 size: 12 residues. After removal of 6 bases from V and 4 bases from J, the junction contained 3 bases not matched to a gene. CDR3 DNA sequence: TGCGCCAGCAGCTCTAGCGGATACGAGCAGTACTTC. As protein: CASSSSGYEQYF.

The chain joins TRBV5-1 to TRBJ1-6; D ambiguous. The CDR3 runs to 14 residues. Trimming cost V 10 bases and J 15 bases, with 26 bases left between them. The V gene's germline CDR1 is SGHRS and CDR2 YFSETQ. In DNA form, the CDR3 reads TGCGCCTCCTCCCAAGGAATAGGCGGCGGGGACCTCCACTTT. Residues: CASSQGIGGGDLHF. Combining the CDR3 with reference TRBV5-1 and TRBJ1-6 gives the whole variable domain KAGVTQTPRYLIKTRGQQVTLSCSPISGHRSVSWYQQTPGQGLQFLFEYFSETQRNKGNFPGRFSGRQFSNSRSEMNVSTLELGDSALYLCASSQGIGGGDLHFGNGTRLTVT.

This chain connects TRBV19 to TRBJ2-7; D may be TRBD1 (6 bases). The CDR3 runs 15 residues. With 6 bases removed from V and 1 base from J, the gap between germline ends came to 16 bases. Germline assignment: CDR1 LNHDA and CDR2 SQIVND (reference sequence). The CDR3 sequence is CASSRTDDLSYEQYF. CDR3 in DNA: TGTGCCAGTAGCCGGACAGACGATTTATCCTACGAGCAGTACTTC.